The entry below describes one T cell receptor beta chain. Its cognate antigen is unknown. This specimen comes from a study of cytomegalovirus exposure and HLA in healthy donors. Study-level points and caveats: Later analysis demonstrated an association between a missense DCLRE1C variant and TCR beta V- and J-gene trimming. In a later analysis, common viral pathogens appeared linked to several of the most significant clusters. The study recorded over 150 TCR beta chains that were cytomegalovirus-associated.

PCR involved 60 Vbeta and 13 Jbeta primers. Study processing details: In a later analysis, some 80 million unique TCR beta chains included roughly 11 million shared by two or more donors. Here immunoSEQ multiplex PCR was the method, and the copy in TCRdb shows in-frame clones only, minus some. That table gives V, J and clone size, and the DNA gave D and trimming. This table holds 85,000 to 130,000 clones, roughly 84% found once. V gave up 8 bases and J gave up 8 bases, with 22 bases separating them. Germline assignment: CDR1 SNHLY and CDR2 FYNNEI. CDR3 length: 15 residues. The chain uses TRBV2 and TRBJ1-5; D is possibly TRBD1 (6 bases). Sequences were obtained from PBMCs. This sequence was found in a woman younger than 35 in good health and CMV-seronegative. The CDR3 DNA follows: TGTGCCAGCCGAGCCCCCGGACAGATTATGAAGCCCCAGCATTTT. The encoded protein is CASRAPGQIMKPQHF.